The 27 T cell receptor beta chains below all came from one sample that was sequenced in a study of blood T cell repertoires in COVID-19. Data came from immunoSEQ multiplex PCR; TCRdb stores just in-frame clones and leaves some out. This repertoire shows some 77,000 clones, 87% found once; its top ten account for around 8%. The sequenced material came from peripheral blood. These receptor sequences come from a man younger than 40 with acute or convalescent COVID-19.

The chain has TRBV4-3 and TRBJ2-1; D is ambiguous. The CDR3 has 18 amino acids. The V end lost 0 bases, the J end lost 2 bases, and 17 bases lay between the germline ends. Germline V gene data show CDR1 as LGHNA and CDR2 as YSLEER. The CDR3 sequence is CASSQDSARIVPYNEQFF. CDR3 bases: TGCGCCAGCAGCCAAGATTCTGCGCGGATAGTACCCTACAATGAGCAGTTCTTC.

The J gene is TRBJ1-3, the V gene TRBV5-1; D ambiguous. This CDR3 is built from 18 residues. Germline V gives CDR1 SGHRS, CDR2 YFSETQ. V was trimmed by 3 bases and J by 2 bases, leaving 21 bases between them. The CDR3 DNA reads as TGCGCCAGCAGCTGGTACTATATCGGCGCGGAGACTGGAAACACCATATATTTT. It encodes CASSWYYIGAETGNTIYF.

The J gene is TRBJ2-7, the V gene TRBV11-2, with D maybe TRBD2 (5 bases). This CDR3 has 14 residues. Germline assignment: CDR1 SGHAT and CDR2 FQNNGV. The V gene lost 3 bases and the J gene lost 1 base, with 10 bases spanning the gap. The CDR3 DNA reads TGTGCCAGCAGCTTCAAGACGGGGTCCTACGAGCAGTACTTC. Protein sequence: CASSFKTGSYEQYF.

As DNA, the CDR3 is TGTGCCAGCAGTTACTCGACACCAGGGTCCAACTATGGCTACACCTTC. This encodes CASSYSTPGSNYGYTF. The chain recombines TRBV6-5 with TRBJ1-2; possible D gene TRBD1, 5 bases. Per germline, CDR1 MNHEY and CDR2 SVGAGI. V gave up 0 bases and J gave up 2 bases, with 13 bases separating them. The CDR3 is made up of 16 amino acids.

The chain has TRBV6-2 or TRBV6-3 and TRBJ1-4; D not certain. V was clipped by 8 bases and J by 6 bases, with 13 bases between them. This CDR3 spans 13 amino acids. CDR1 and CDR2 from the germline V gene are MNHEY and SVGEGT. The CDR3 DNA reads TGTGCCAGCTGCCCTCCCAGCGATGAAAAACTGTTTTTT. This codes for CASCPPSDEKLFF.

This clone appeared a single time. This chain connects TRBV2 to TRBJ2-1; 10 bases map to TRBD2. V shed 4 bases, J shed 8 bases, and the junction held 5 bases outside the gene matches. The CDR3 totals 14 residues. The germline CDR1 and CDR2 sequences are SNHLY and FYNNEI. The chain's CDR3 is CASSAELAGDEQFF. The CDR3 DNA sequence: TGTGCCAGCAGTGCGGAGCTAGCGGGAGATGAGCAGTTCTTC.

The CDR3 DNA reads as TGTGCCAGCACCATAAGCGGGAGTGGGAGCTACGAGCAGTACTTC. It encodes CASTISGSGSYEQYF. V usage is TRBV28 and J usage is TRBJ2-7, with TRBD2 matching 8 bases. The CDR3 length is 15 residues. V lost 7 bases to trimming and J lost 3 bases; unmatched junction nucleotides: 11. Germline CDR1 MDHEN, CDR2 SYDVKM.

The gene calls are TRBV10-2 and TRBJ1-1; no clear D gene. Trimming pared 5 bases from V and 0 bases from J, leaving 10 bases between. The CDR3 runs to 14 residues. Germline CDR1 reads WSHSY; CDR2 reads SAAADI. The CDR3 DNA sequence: TGCGCCAGCAGTCCTGAGAGGTTGAACACTGAAGCTTTCTTT. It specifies CASSPERLNTEAFF.

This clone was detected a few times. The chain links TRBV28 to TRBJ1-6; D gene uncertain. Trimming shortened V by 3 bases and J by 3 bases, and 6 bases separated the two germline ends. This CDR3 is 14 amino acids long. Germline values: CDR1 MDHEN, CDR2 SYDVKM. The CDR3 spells CASSFADYNSPLHF. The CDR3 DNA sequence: TGTGCCAGCAGTTTTGCGGACTATAATTCACCCCTCCACTTT.

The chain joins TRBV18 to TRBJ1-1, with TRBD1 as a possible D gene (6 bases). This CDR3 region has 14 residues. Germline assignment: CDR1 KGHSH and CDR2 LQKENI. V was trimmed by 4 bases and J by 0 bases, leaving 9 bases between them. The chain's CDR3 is CASSLTGMNTEAFF. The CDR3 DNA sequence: TGTGCCAGCTCACTGACAGGAATGAACACTGAAGCTTTCTTT.

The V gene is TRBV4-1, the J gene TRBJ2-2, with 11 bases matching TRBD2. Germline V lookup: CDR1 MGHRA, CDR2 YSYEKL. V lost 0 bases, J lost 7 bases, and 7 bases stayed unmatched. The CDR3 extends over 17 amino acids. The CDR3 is CASSQDQRLAGFGELFF. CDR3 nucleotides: TGCGCCAGCAGCCAAGATCAGAGACTAGCGGGATTCGGGGAGCTGTTTTTT.

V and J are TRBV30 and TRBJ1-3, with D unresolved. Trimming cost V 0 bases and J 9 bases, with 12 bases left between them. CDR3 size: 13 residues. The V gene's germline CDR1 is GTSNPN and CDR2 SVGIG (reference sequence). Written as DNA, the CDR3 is TGTGCCTGGAGTGTACCGGAGCTAGGCACCATATATTTT. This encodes CAWSVPELGTIYF.

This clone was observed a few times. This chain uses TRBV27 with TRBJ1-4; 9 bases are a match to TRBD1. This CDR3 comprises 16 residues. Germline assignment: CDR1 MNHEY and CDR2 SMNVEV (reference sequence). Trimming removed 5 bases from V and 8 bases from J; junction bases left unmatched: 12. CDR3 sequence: CASSATRGTGREKLFF. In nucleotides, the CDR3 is TGTGCCAGCAGTGCAACCCGCGGGACAGGGAGGGAAAAACTGTTTTTT.

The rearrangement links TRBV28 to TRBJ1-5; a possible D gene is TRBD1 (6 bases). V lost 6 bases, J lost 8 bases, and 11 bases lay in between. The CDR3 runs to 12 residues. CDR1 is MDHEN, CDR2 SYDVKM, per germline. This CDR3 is CASRSRGEPQHF. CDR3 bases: TGTGCCAGCAGATCCAGGGGCGAGCCCCAGCATTTT.

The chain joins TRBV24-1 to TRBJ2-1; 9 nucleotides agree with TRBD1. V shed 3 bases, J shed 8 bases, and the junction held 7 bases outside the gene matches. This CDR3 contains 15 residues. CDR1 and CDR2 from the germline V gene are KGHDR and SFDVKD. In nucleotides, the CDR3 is TGTGCCACCAGTGATCCCCGGGACAGGGTCGATGAGCAGTTCTTC. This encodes CATSDPRDRVDEQFF.

CDR3 sequence: CATSTAPRAKGQPQHF. The CDR3 coding sequence is TGTGCCACCAGCACCGCCCCCAGGGCCAAAGGGCAGCCCCAGCATTTT. The rearrangement uses TRBV15 and TRBJ1-5; D may be TRBD1 (5 bases). Germline V lookup: CDR1 LNHNV, CDR2 YYDKDF (reference sequence). Trimming pared 4 bases from V and 7 bases from J, leaving 20 bases between. This CDR3 region has 16 residues.

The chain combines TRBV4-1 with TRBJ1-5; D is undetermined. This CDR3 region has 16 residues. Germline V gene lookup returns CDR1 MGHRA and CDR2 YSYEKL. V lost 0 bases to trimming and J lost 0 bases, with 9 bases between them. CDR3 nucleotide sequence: TGCGCCAGCAGCCAAGAAGGCGGAATTAGCAATCAGCCCCAGCATTTT. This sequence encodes CASSQEGGISNQPQHF.

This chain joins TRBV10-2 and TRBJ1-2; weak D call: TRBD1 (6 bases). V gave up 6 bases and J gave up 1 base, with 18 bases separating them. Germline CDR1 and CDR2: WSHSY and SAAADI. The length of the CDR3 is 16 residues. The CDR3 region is CASSDRTSPDNYGYTF. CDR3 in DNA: TGCGCCAGCAGCGACAGGACATCTCCCGATAACTATGGCTACACCTTC.

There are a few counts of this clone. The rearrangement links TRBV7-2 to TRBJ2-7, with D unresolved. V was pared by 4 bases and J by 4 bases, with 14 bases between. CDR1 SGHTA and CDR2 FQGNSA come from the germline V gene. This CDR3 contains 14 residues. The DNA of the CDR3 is TGTGCCAGCAGCTCAACACCGGGTCTTTACGAGCAGTACTTC. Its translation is CASSSTPGLYEQYF.

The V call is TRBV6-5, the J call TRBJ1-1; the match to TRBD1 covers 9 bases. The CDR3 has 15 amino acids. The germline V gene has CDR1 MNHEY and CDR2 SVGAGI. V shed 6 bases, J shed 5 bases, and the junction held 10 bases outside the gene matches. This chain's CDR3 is CASRPIQTGGTEAFF. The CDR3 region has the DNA TGTGCCAGCAGGCCGATACAGACAGGGGGGACTGAAGCTTTCTTT.

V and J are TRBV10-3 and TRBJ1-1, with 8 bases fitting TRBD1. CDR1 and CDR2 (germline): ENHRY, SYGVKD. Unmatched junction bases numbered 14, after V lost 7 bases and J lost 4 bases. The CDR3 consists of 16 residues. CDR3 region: CAITRRLGQGGTEAFF. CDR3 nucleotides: TGTGCCATCACTCGCCGACTCGGACAGGGTGGCACTGAAGCTTTCTTT.

CDR3 region: CASSDSSGPYNEQFF. CDR3 in DNA: TGTGCCAGCAGTGACTCAAGCGGTCCCTACAATGAGCAGTTCTTC. The chain couples TRBV6-4 to TRBJ2-1; the D gene is possibly TRBD2 (5 bases). The germline V and J ends were trimmed by 0 bases and 2 bases, with 8 bases remaining between them. CDR3 length: 15 residues. CDR1 MRHNA and CDR2 SNTAGT come from the germline V gene.

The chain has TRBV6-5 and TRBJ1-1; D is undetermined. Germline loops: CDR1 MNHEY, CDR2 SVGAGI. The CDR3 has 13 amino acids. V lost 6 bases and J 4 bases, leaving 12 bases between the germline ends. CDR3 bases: TGTGCCAGCAGAGCGAGAGATAGCACTGAAGCTTTCTTT. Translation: CASRARDSTEAFF.

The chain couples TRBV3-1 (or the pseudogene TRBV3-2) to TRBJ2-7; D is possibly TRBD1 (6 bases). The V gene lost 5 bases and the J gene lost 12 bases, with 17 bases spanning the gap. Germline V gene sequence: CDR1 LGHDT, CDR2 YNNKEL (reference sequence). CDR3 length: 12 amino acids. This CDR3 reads CASSSEGELRYF. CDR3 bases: TGTGCCAGCAGCTCTGAGGGGGAGCTACGGTACTTC.

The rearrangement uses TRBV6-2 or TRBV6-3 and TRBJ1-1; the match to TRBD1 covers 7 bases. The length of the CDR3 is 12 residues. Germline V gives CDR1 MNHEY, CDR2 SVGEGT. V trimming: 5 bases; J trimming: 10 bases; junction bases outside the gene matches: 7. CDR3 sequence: CASSPDRLSAFF. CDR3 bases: TGTGCCAGCAGTCCGGACAGGCTGTCAGCTTTCTTT.

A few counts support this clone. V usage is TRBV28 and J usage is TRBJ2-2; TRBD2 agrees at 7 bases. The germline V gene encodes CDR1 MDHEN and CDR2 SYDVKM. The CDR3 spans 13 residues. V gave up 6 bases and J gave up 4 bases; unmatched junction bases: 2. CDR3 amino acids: CASSRTSTGELFF. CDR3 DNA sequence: TGTGCCAGCAGCCGGACTAGCACCGGGGAGCTGTTTTTT. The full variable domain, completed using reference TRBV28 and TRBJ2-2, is DVKVTQSSRYLVKRTGEKVFLECVQDMDHENMFWYRQDPGLGLRLIYFSYDVKMKEKGDIPEGYSVSREKKERFSLILESASTNQTSMYLCASSRTSTGELFFGEGSRLTVL.

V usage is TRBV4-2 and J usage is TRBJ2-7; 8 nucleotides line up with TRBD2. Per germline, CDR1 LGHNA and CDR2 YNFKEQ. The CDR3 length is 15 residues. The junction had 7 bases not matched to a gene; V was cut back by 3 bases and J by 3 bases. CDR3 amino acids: CASSQVSSGLYEQYF. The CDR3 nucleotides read TGTGCCAGCAGCCAGGTATCTAGCGGGCTCTACGAGCAGTACTTC.